These T cell receptor beta chains were read from a single sample in a study of vaccination and CD4 T cells after COVID-19. What these receptors recognize is not known. Via MiXCR, TCRdb re-called the PCR reads, giving one row per CDR3 protein. The sample consists of some 13,000 distinct CDR3 sequences, around three fifths of them appearing once. What was sequenced was CD4+ T cells from blood, cultured in vitro. These receptors all stem from a human donor who had recovered from COVID-19. The conserved cysteine and the conserved F or W are not part of the CDR3 here. A D gene is named only where the DNA matches it firmly.

j_gene: TRBJ2-7
d_gene: TRBD1
v_gene: TRBV9
CDR3aa: ASSVAEGALQGQY

j_gene: TRBJ2-5
d_gene: TRBD2
v_gene: TRBV11-2
CDR3aa: ASSLSLLAGVGETQY

j_gene: TRBJ2-3
d_gene: .
v_gene: TRBV27
CDR3aa: ASSPTGGGFQY

j_gene: TRBJ1-3
d_gene: TRBD1
v_gene: TRBV6-1
CDR3aa: ASSDSWGQGRDTIY

j_gene: TRBJ1-1
d_gene: .
v_gene: TRBV12-3/TRBV12-4
CDR3aa: ASSPVVPEAF

j_gene: TRBJ2-3
d_gene: .
v_gene: TRBV5-1
CDR3aa: ASSPSGGANTQY

j_gene: TRBJ2-5
d_gene: .
v_gene: TRBV20-1
CDR3aa: SARDRGGAVETQY

j_gene: TRBJ1-5
d_gene: TRBD1
v_gene: TRBV20-1
CDR3aa: SANRGGNQPQH

j_gene: TRBJ2-7
d_gene: TRBD1
v_gene: TRBV6-1
CDR3aa: ASRPTGTGGYEQY

j_gene: TRBJ1-2
d_gene: .
v_gene: TRBV19
CDR3aa: ASSIWTKPSYGYT

j_gene: TRBJ2-5
d_gene: TRBD1
v_gene: TRBV18
CDR3aa: ASSWDSQETQY

j_gene: TRBJ1-6
d_gene: .
v_gene: TRBV28
CDR3aa: ASGPRSPLH

j_gene: TRBJ2-1
d_gene: TRBD2
v_gene: TRBV20-1
CDR3aa: SAPRGASGSGDFEQF

j_gene: TRBJ1-3
d_gene: .
v_gene: TRBV20-1
CDR3aa: SANPQDKGNTIY

j_gene: TRBJ1-5
d_gene: TRBD1
v_gene: TRBV20-1
CDR3aa: SAAPGQGAVQPQH

j_gene: TRBJ1-4
d_gene: .
v_gene: TRBV6-1
CDR3aa: ASSGRDGWELF

j_gene: TRBJ2-5
d_gene: TRBD1
v_gene: TRBV11-2
CDR3aa: ASSLGAGGSEETQY

j_gene: TRBJ1-5
d_gene: .
v_gene: TRBV6-2/TRBV6-3
CDR3aa: ASSYVQVGNQPQH

j_gene: TRBJ2-3
d_gene: .
v_gene: TRBV12-3/TRBV12-4
CDR3aa: ASSRDTPSTDTQY

j_gene: TRBJ1-2
d_gene: .
v_gene: TRBV7-9
CDR3aa: ASSLSRANYGYT

j_gene: TRBJ2-3
d_gene: .
v_gene: TRBV7-2
CDR3aa: ASSKQTGTSLY

j_gene: TRBJ2-3
d_gene: .
v_gene: TRBV15
CDR3aa: ATMRDPSTDTQY

j_gene: TRBJ2-1
d_gene: .
v_gene: TRBV24-1
CDR3aa: ATSDTGSYNEQF

j_gene: TRBJ2-5
d_gene: .
v_gene: TRBV6-2/TRBV6-3
CDR3aa: ASSYPLQETQY

j_gene: TRBJ1-1
d_gene: .
v_gene: TRBV18
CDR3aa: ASSRVQGRGTEAF

j_gene: TRBJ2-2
d_gene: TRBD1
v_gene: TRBV6-4
CDR3aa: ASSDGTDNTGELF

j_gene: TRBJ2-7
d_gene: TRBD1
v_gene: TRBV6-5
CDR3aa: ASSSQGQGFVGYEQY

j_gene: TRBJ2-7
d_gene: .
v_gene: TRBV12-3/TRBV12-4
CDR3aa: ASSFASENYEQY

j_gene: TRBJ2-7
d_gene: TRBD2
v_gene: TRBV11-2
CDR3aa: ASSSRQREGIEQY

j_gene: TRBJ2-7
d_gene: .
v_gene: TRBV27
CDR3aa: ASSPPDRIHEQY

j_gene: TRBJ2-7
d_gene: TRBD1
v_gene: TRBV20-1
CDR3aa: SAPGDRFGYEQY

j_gene: TRBJ1-6
d_gene: .
v_gene: TRBV3-1
CDR3aa: ASSQGRAANSPLH

j_gene: TRBJ1-1
d_gene: TRBD1
v_gene: TRBV7-2
CDR3aa: ASSLVGQGSTEAF

j_gene: TRBJ2-3
d_gene: TRBD1
v_gene: TRBV7-3
CDR3aa: ASSLTPRGLRGDTQY

j_gene: TRBJ1-6
d_gene: .
v_gene: TRBV5-1
CDR3aa: ASSLDGPGASGPLH

j_gene: TRBJ2-5
d_gene: TRBD2
v_gene: TRBV7-3
CDR3aa: ASSAGLVGEETQY

j_gene: TRBJ2-3
d_gene: .
v_gene: TRBV5-1
CDR3aa: ASSRGSQVDTQY

j_gene: TRBJ2-5
d_gene: TRBD1
v_gene: TRBV27
CDR3aa: ASSLGTGELETQY

j_gene: TRBJ2-3
d_gene: TRBD2
v_gene: TRBV19
CDR3aa: ASSARTSGRTDTQY

j_gene: TRBJ1-1
d_gene: .
v_gene: TRBV30
CDR3aa: AWSVVGNTEAF

j_gene: TRBJ2-1
d_gene: .
v_gene: TRBV19
CDR3aa: ASSIGLGFGEQF

j_gene: TRBJ2-7
d_gene: TRBD2
v_gene: TRBV28
CDR3aa: ASSLLGTSPEFDYEQY

j_gene: TRBJ1-5
d_gene: .
v_gene: TRBV27
CDR3aa: ASSLRGQGNQPQH